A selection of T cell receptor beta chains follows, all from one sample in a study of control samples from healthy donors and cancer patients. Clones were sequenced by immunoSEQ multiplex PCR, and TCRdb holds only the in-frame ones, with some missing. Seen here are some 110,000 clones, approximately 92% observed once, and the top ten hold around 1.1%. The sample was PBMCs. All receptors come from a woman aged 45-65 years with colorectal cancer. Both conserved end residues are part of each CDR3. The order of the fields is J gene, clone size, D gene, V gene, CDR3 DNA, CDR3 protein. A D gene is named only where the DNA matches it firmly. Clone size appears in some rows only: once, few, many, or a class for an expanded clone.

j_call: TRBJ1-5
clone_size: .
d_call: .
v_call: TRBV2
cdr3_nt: TGTGCCAGCTCGGCCCGCGGACGGGATCAGCCCCAGCATTTT
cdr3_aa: CASSARGRDQPQHF

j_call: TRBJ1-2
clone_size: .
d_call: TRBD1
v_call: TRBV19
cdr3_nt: TGTGCCAGTAGTGCGACAGGGGTGGTGGATGGCTACACCTTC
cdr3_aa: CASSATGVVDGYTF

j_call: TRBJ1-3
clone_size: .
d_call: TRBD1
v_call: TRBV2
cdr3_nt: TGTGCCAGCAGTGTTGGGGGTGAGACAGGGTCAGGAAACACCATATATTTT
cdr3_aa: CASSVGGETGSGNTIYF

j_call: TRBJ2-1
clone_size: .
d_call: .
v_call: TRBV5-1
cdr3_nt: TGCGCCAGCAGCTTTAGCTATGATAGCTCCTACAATGAGCAGTTCTTC
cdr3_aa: CASSFSYDSSYNEQFF

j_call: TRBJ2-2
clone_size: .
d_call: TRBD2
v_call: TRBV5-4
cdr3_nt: TGTGCCAGCAGCTCCGGGACTAGCAACACCGGGGAGCTGTTTTTT
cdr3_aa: CASSSGTSNTGELFF

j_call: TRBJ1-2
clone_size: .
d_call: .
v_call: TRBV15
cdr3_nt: TGTGCCACCAGCAGAGATCTTTTGAGCGATGGCTACACCTTC
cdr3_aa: CATSRDLLSDGYTF

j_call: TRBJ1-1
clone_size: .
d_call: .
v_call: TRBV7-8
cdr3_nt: TGTGCCAGCAGCTTAGGCAGGGGTATCACTGAAGCTTTCTTT
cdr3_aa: CASSLGRGITEAFF

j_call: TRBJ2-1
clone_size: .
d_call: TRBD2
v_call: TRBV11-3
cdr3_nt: TGTGCCAGCAGCTTTAGCGGGAGGGTCTTCAATGAGCAGTTCTTC
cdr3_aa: CASSFSGRVFNEQFF

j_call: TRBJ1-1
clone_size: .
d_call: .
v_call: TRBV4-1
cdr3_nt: TGCGCCAGCAGCCAAGAACGCACTTCCGGACCCTACCTGAACACTGAAGCTTTCTTT
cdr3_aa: CASSQERTSGPYLNTEAFF

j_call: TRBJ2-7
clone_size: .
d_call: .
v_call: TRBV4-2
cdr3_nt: TGTGCCAGCAGCCGGGACCGTGGCTACGAGCAGTACTTC
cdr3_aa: CASSRDRGYEQYF

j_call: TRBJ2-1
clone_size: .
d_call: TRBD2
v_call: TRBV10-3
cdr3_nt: TGTGCCATCAGTGCTAGCCCGGGACTAGCGGGGAACAATGAGCAGTTCTTC
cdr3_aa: CAISASPGLAGNNEQFF

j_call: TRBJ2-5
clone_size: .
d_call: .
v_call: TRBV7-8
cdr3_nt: TGTGCCAGCAGCTTGGGGGTCAGCGACCAAGAGACCCAGTACTTC
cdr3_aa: CASSLGVSDQETQYF

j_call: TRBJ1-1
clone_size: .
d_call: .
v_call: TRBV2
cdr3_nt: TGTGCCAGCGGCCAAGGAGGGACCCAAGCTTTCTTT
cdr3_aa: CASGQGGTQAFF

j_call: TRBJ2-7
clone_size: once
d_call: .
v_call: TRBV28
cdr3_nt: TGTGCCAGCAGTTTTCGCGAGCGGTACGAGCAGTACTTC
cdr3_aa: CASSFRERYEQYF

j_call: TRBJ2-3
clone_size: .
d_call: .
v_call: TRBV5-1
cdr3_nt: TGCGCCAGCAGCTTGGCCGGTGTGAGCACAGATACGCAGTATTTT
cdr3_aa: CASSLAGVSTDTQYF

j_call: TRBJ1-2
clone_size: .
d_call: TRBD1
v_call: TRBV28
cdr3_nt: TGTGCCAGCAGACCCGGGGACAGGGGAGGCTACACCTTC
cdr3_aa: CASRPGDRGGYTF

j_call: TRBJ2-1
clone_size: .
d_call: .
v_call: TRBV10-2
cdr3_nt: TGCGCCAGCAGTGTGACGGAATACAATGAGCAGTTCTTC
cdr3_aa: CASSVTEYNEQFF

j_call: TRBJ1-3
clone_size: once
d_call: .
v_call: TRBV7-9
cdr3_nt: TGTGCCAGCAGCTTGTCTTCCATTAGCTCTGGAAACACCATATATTTT
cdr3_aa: CASSLSSISSGNTIYF

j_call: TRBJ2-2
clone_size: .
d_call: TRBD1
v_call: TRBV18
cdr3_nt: TGTGCCAGCTCACCAGGGACAGCGAACACCGGGGAGCTGTTTTTT
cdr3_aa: CASSPGTANTGELFF

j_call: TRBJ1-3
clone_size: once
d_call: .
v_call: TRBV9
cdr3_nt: TGTGCCAGCAGCGTCAGGGATCTCCCTGGAAACACCATATATTTT
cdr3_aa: CASSVRDLPGNTIYF

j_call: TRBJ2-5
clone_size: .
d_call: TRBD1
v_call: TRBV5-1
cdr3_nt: TGCGCCAGCAGCAGAAGCGGGACAGGGAGTCAAGAGACCCAGTACTTC
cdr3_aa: CASSRSGTGSQETQYF

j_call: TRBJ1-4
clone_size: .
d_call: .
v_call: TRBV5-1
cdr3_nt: TGCGCCAGCAGCCCGCTAGGGCTTTCTAATGAAAAACTGTTTTTT
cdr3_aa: CASSPLGLSNEKLFF

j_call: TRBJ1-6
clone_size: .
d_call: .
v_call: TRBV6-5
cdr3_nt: TGTGCCAGCAGACCTCGTGCAGGGACACCCCTCCACTTT
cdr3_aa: CASRPRAGTPLHF

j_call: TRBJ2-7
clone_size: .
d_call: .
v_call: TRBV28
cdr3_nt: TGTGCCAGCAGTACCGGGACATACTCCTACGAGCAGTACTTC
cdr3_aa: CASSTGTYSYEQYF

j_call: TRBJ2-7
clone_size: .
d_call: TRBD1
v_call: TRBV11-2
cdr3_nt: TGTGCCAGCAGGGTTAGGGGACAGGGGGCGGGAGAGCAGTACTTC
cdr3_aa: CASRVRGQGAGEQYF

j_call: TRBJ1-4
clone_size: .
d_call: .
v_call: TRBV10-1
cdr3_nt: TGCGCCAGCAAGAAGGGAGCCGACTCGTTGGCTAATGAAAAACTGTTTTTT
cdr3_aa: CASKKGADSLANEKLFF